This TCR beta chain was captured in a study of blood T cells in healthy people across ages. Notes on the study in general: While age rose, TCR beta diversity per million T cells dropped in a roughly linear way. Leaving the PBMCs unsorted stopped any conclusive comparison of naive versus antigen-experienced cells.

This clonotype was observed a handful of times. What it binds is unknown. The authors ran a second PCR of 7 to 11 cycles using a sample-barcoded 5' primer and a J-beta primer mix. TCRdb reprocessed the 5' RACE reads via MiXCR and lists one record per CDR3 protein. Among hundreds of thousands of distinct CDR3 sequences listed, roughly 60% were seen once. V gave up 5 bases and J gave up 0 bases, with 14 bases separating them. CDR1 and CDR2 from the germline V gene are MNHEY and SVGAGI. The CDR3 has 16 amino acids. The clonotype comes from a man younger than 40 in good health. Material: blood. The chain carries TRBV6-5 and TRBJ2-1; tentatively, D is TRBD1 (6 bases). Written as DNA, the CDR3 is TGTGCCAGCAGTCTGACAGGACCCAGCTCCTACAATGAGCAGTTCTTC. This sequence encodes CASSLTGPSSYNEQFF.